Sequencing of this T cell receptor (beta chain) was carried out in a study of blood T cell repertoires in COVID-19. Per the original data handling: Reference gene primers were amplified, and this amplification served to estimate nucleated cell counts. Produced via immunoSEQ multiplex PCR; TCRdb's table is partial and in-frame only. The V and J calls and the clone size are those of that table, but D and trimming were determined from the DNA. This table holds over 250,000 clones, 85% found once. Trimming stripped 3 bases from V and 7 bases from J, with 10 bases between. This CDR3 spans 13 amino acids. Germline V gene lookup returns CDR1 KGHSH and CDR2 LQKENI.

The specimen was peripheral blood. This chain joins TRBV18 and TRBJ2-1; D is undetermined. The TCR sequence derives from a human donor in a cohort sampled during active COVID-19. DNA for the CDR3: TGTGCCAGCTCACCGTCCCCCGGGAATGAGCAGTTCTTC. Its protein product is CASSPSPGNEQFF.